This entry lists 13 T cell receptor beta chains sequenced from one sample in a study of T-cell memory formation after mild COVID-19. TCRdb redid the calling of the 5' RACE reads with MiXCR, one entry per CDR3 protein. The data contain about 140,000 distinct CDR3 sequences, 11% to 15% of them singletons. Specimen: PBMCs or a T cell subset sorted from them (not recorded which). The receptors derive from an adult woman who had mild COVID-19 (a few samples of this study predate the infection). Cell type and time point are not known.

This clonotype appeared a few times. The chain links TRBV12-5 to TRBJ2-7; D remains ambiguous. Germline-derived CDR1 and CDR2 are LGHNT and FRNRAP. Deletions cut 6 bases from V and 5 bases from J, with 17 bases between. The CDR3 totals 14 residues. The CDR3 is CASGVGFGLDEQYF. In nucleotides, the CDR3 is TGTGCTAGTGGGGTCGGCTTTGGGCTGGACGAGCAGTACTTC.

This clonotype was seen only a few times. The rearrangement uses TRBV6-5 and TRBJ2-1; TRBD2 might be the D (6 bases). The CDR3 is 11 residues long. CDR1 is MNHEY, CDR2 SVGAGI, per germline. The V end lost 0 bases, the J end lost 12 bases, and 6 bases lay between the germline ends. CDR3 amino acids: CASSYSGGQFF. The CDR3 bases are TGTGCCAGCAGTTACTCGGGGGGGCAGTTCTTC.

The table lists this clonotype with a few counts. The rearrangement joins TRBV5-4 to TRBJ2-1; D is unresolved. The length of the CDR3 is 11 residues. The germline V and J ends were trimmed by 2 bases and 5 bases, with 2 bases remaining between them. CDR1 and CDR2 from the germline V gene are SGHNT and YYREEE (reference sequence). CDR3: CASSLNNEQFF. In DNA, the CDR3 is TGTGCCAGCAGCTTAAACAATGAGCAGTTCTTC.

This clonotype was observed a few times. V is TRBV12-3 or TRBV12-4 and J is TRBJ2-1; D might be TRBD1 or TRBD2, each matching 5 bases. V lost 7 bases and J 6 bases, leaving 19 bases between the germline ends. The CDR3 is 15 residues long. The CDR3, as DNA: TGTGCCAGCACCCTAGTACCCGGGACCATCAATGAGCAGTTCTTC. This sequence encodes CASTLVPGTINEQFF.

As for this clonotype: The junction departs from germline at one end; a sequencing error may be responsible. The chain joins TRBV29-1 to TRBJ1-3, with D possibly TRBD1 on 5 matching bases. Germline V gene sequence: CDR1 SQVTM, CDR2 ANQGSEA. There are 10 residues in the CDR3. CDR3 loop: CSVDLSGRHF. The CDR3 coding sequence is TGCAGCGTTGACCTCTCAGGGCGGCATTTT.

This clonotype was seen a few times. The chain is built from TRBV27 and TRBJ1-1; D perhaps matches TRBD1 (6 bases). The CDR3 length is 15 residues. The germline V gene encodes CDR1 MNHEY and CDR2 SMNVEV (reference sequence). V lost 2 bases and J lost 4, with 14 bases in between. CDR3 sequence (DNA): TGTGCCAGCAGTTTAGGAGTACAGGGAGGCACTGAAGCTTTCTTT. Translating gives CASSLGVQGGTEAFF.

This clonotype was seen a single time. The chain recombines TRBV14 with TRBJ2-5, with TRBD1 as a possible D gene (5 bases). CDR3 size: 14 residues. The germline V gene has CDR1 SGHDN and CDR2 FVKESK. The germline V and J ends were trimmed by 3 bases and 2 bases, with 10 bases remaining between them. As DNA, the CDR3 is TGTGCCAGCAGCCATGACAGAGTTCAAGAGACCCAGTACTTC. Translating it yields CASSHDRVQETQYF.

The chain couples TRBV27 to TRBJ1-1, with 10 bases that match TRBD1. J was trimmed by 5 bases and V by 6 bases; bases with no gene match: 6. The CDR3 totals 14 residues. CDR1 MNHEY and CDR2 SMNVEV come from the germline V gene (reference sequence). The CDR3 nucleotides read TGTGCCAGCAGCTTCGGGACAGGGGTTACTGAAGCTTTCTTT. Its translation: CASSFGTGVTEAFF.

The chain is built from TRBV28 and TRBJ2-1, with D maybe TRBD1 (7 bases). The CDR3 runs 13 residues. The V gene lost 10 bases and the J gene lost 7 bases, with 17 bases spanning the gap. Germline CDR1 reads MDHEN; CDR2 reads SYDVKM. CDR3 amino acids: CAIVAGTVNEQFF. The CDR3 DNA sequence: TGTGCCATAGTTGCGGGGACAGTAAATGAGCAGTTCTTC.

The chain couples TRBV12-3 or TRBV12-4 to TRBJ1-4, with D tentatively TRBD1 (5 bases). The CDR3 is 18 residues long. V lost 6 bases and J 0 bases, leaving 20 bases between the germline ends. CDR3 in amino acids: CASRTTASFFATNEKLFF. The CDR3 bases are TGTGCCAGCAGGACGACAGCGAGCTTCTTTGCAACTAATGAAAAACTGTTTTTT.

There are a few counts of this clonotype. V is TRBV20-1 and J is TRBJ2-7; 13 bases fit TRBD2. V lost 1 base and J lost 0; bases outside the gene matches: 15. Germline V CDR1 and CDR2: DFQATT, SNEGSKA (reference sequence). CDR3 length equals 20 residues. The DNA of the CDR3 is TGCAGTGCTAGAGTTCCCCGGACTAGCGGGGGCCTGGGTGCCTCCTACGAGCAGTACTTC. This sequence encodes CSARVPRTSGGLGASYEQYF.

Written as DNA, the CDR3 is TGTGCCTGGAGTGTAGGAGCGGGGGTTGGGGATACGCAGTATTTT. Translation: CAWSVGAGVGDTQYF. This chain links TRBV30 with TRBJ2-3; 8 bases fit TRBD2. V lost 0 bases and J lost 6; bases outside the gene matches: 8. Germline CDR1 GTSNPN, CDR2 SVGIG (reference sequence). The CDR3 is 15 amino acids.

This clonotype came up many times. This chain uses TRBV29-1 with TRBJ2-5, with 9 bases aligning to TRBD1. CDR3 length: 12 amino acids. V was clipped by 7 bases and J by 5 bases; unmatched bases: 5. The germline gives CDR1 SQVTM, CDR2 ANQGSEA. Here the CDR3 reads CSATGGKETQYF. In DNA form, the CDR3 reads TGCAGCGCCACAGGGGGCAAGGAGACCCAGTACTTC.